The 21 T cell receptor beta chains below were found in one sample sequenced in a study of blood T cell repertoires in COVID-19. Sequencing was performed with immunoSEQ multiplex PCR; in TCRdb, only in-frame clones are kept and a portion is missing. The data show 200,000 or so clones, with 65% to 90% seen just once and about 2% held by the top ten. Sequenced sample: peripheral blood. The receptors were sampled from a man between 35 and 55 years old who had recovered from COVID-19.

The gene calls are TRBV6-6 and TRBJ1-5, with 8 positions matching TRBD1. The V gene's germline CDR1 is MNHNY and CDR2 SVGAGI (reference sequence). The CDR3 covers 16 residues. With 0 bases clipped from V and 6 bases from J, the junction kept 7 bases outside the gene matches. The CDR3 region has the DNA TGTGCCAGCAGTTACTCCTCAGGGGGCGCGGCTCAGCCCCAGCATTTT. Amino acid sequence: CASSYSSGGAAQPQHF.

The chain carries TRBV30 and TRBJ2-3, with 12 bases fitting TRBD2. The germline gives CDR1 GTSNPN, CDR2 SVGIG (reference sequence). Trimming cost V 0 bases and J 5 bases; bases outside gene matches: 12. The CDR3 covers 18 residues. Here the CDR3 reads CAWSVRTSGIGLGDTQYF. In DNA form, the CDR3 reads TGTGCCTGGAGTGTACGGACTAGCGGGATTGGGCTCGGAGATACGCAGTATTTT.

The genes are TRBV15 and TRBJ1-1; D might be TRBD1 (6 bases). In germline, CDR1 is LNHNV, CDR2 YYDKDF (reference sequence). This CDR3 spans 16 amino acids. With 1 base removed from V and 0 bases from J, the gap between germline ends came to 12 bases. The CDR3 DNA reads TGTGCCACCAGCAGAGCCGCCGGGACACTGAACACTGAAGCTTTCTTT. This translates into CATSRAAGTLNTEAFF.

V and J are TRBV5-3 and TRBJ2-3; TRBD2 is a possible D gene (6 bases). TRBV5-3 is assigned to the ORF class and has an uncertain function. CDR3 length: 15 amino acids. V was cut by 3 bases and J by 1 base, with 12 bases left in between. CDR3 in DNA: TGTGCCAGAAGCTGGGTCGGGGAGGGCACAGATACGCAGTATTTT. As protein: CARSWVGEGTDTQYF.

V gene TRBV25-1 combines with J gene TRBJ2-5; D perhaps matches TRBD2 (5 bases). The germline gives CDR1 MGHDK, CDR2 SYGVNS. Trimming cost V 2 bases and J 4 bases, with 17 bases left between them. This CDR3 has 16 amino acids. As DNA, the CDR3 is TGTGCCAGCAGTGAAGGGCTAGCTACAGTAAGAGAGACCCAGTACTTC. It yields the protein CASSEGLATVRETQYF.

The V gene is TRBV5-1, the J gene TRBJ2-3; D may be TRBD2 (5 bases). Germline CDR1 and CDR2: SGHRS and YFSETQ. The CDR3 extends over 13 amino acids. The ends were cut back, 5 bases at V and 1 base at J, with 8 bases in the middle. CDR3 nucleotides: TGCGCCAGCAGACTCGGGGGCACAGATACGCAGTATTTT. This codes for CASRLGGTDTQYF.

This clone was found once. The chain carries TRBV5-6 and TRBJ2-3; 7 bases are a match to TRBD2. Per the germline V gene, CDR1 is SGHDT and CDR2 is YYEEEE. CDR3 length: 14 residues. Trimming took 3 bases from V and 6 from J; bases not matched to a gene: 7. As DNA, the CDR3 is TGTGCCAGCAGCTCTAAGCGGGGTGGGGATACGCAGTATTTT. This sequence encodes CASSSKRGGDTQYF.

The rearrangement joins TRBV4-1 to TRBJ2-1; unclear D gene. The CDR3 length is 14 residues. Germline V gene lookup returns CDR1 MGHRA and CDR2 YSYEKL. The germline V and J ends were trimmed by 0 bases and 6 bases, with 9 bases remaining between them. The CDR3 bases are TGCGCCAGCAGCCAAGATCCATTGGCCAATGAGCAGTTCTTC. It is translated as CASSQDPLANEQFF.

The chain carries TRBV18 and TRBJ1-5, with no clear D. CDR1 is KGHSH, CDR2 LQKENI, per germline. V gave up 6 bases and J gave up 4 bases, with 7 bases separating them. The CDR3 is 12 residues long. The DNA of the CDR3 is TGTGCCAGCTCGCGAAATAATCAGCCCCAGCATTTT. Translating gives CASSRNNQPQHF.

The V gene is TRBV19, the J gene TRBJ2-3, with a tentative D call TRBD1 (6 bases). Germline V gives CDR1 LNHDA, CDR2 SQIVND (reference sequence). CDR3 length equals 14 residues. Trimming shortened V by 5 bases and J by 2 bases, and 11 bases separated the two germline ends. CDR3 protein: CASSPGAITDTQYF. In DNA form, the CDR3 reads TGTGCCAGTAGTCCAGGGGCGATCACAGATACGCAGTATTTT.

V and J are TRBV11-2 and TRBJ2-3; 7 bases are a match to TRBD1. This CDR3 is 12 amino acids long. Germline V gives CDR1 SGHAT, CDR2 FQNNGV. V lost 3 bases, J lost 9 bases, and 3 bases stayed unmatched. CDR3 bases: TGTGCCAGCAGCTTTGACAGGGCCACGCAGTATTTT. Amino acids: CASSFDRATQYF.

This sequence joins TRBV7-9 and TRBJ1-5; no clear D. The CDR3 has 13 amino acids. Germline V gene lookup returns CDR1 SEHNR and CDR2 FQNEAQ (reference sequence). The germline V and J ends were trimmed by 2 bases and 2 bases, with 4 bases remaining between them. The CDR3 bases are TGTGCCAGCAGCTTAACGGGCAATCAGCCCCAGCATTTT. It is translated as CASSLTGNQPQHF.

The chain carries TRBV3-1 (or the pseudogene TRBV3-2) and TRBJ1-5; D unresolved. V was shortened by 1 base and J by 4 bases, with 5 bases between the two germline ends. This CDR3 region has 13 residues. Per germline, CDR1 LGHDT and CDR2 YNNKEL (reference sequence). The CDR3 spells CASSQVVNQPQHF. The CDR3 coding sequence is TGTGCCAGCAGCCAAGTCGTTAATCAGCCCCAGCATTTT.

This clone was picked up a small number of times. The V and J genes are TRBV7-2 and TRBJ2-3; D is possibly TRBD2 (6 bases). Germline CDR1 SGHTA, CDR2 FQGNSA. CDR3 length: 15 amino acids. V lost 4 bases and J lost 4, with 15 bases in between. CDR3: CASSSHGGAADTQYF. The CDR3 DNA reads TGTGCCAGCAGCTCCCATGGAGGGGCGGCAGATACGCAGTATTTT.

The chain couples TRBV5-1 to TRBJ2-2, with 9 bases aligning to TRBD1. Germline CDR1 is SGHRS and CDR2 is YFSETQ. J lost 4 bases, V lost 2 bases, and 6 bases had no gene match. This CDR3 spans 16 amino acids. The CDR3: CASSLGTGRATGELFF. In DNA, the CDR3 is TGCGCCAGCAGCTTAGGGACAGGGAGAGCCACCGGGGAGCTGTTTTTT.

This clone was seen a single time. The chain is built from TRBV2 and TRBJ2-1; no reliable D call. CDR3 length equals 14 residues. The germline gives CDR1 SNHLY, CDR2 FYNNEI. V was trimmed by 1 base and J by 8 bases, leaving 12 bases between them. The CDR3 is CASSEGGYGDEQFF. DNA for the CDR3: TGTGCCAGCAGTGAAGGCGGATATGGCGATGAGCAGTTCTTC. The full variable domain, its missing parts supplied by reference TRBV2 and TRBJ2-1, is EPEVTQTPSHQVTQMGQEVILRCVPISNHLYFYWYRQILGQKVEFLVSFYNNEISEKSEIFDDQFSVERPDGSNFTLKIRSTKLEDSAMYFCASSEGGYGDEQFFGPGTRLTVL.

The genes are TRBV6-5 and TRBJ2-1, with 10 bases identical to TRBD1. CDR3 length: 14 amino acids. V lost 11 bases to trimming and J lost 0 bases; unmatched junction nucleotides: 4. The germline V gene encodes CDR1 MNHEY and CDR2 SVGAGI. CDR3 in amino acids: CAARDRGSYNEQFF. The CDR3, as DNA: TGTGCCGCACGGGACAGGGGCTCCTACAATGAGCAGTTCTTC.

This chain connects TRBV2 to TRBJ1-3; no firm D call. V was clipped by 4 bases and J by 8 bases, with 9 bases between them. The CDR3 covers 12 residues. CDR1 SNHLY and CDR2 FYNNEI come from the germline V gene. CDR3 in DNA: TGTGCCAGCAGTGTGCAGCGGCACACCATATATTTT. Its protein product is CASSVQRHTIYF. Combining the CDR3 with reference TRBV2 and TRBJ1-3 gives the whole variable domain EPEVTQTPSHQVTQMGQEVILRCVPISNHLYFYWYRQILGQKVEFLVSFYNNEISEKSEIFDDQFSVERPDGSNFTLKIRSTKLEDSAMYFCASSVQRHTIYFGEGSWLTVV.

V usage is TRBV3-1 (or the pseudogene TRBV3-2) and J usage is TRBJ1-1; D unclear. Germline CDR1 and CDR2: LGHDT and YNNKEL (reference sequence). V lost 5 bases and J lost 0, with 10 bases in between. The CDR3 extends over 14 amino acids. CDR3 DNA: TGTGCCAGCAGCAACAGTGCCATGAACACTGAAGCTTTCTTT. It translates to CASSNSAMNTEAFF.

This clone appeared once. This chain links TRBV30 with TRBJ1-2, with D perhaps matching TRBD1 (6 bases). The V gene's germline CDR1 is GTSNPN and CDR2 SVGIG (reference sequence). V shed 0 bases and J shed 4 bases, with 12 bases lying between them. There are 14 residues in the CDR3. The CDR3 here is CAWSVLDRLYGYTF. CDR3 coding DNA: TGTGCCTGGAGTGTCCTTGACAGGCTCTATGGCTACACCTTC.

About this clone itself: At the DNA level, this CDR3 is encoded by other sequences in the same sample as well. The chain employs TRBV3-1 (or the pseudogene TRBV3-2) and TRBJ2-7; D gene uncertain. Trimming removed 0 bases at V and 3 bases at J, with 6 bases between. The CDR3 is 13 amino acids. CDR1 LGHDT and CDR2 YNNKEL come from the germline V gene (reference sequence). The chain's CDR3 is CASSQDSYYEQYF. CDR3 coding DNA: TGTGCCAGCAGCCAAGATTCCTACTACGAGCAGTACTTC.